Each of the 8 T cell receptor beta chains below was sequenced from the same sample in a study of blood T cell repertoires in COVID-19. Here immunoSEQ multiplex PCR was the method, and the copy in TCRdb shows in-frame clones only, minus some. The sample contains over 300,000 clones, around 88% of which appear only once. The sample comprised peripheral blood. Every receptor here comes from a woman in her forties or fifties with acute or convalescent COVID-19.

The CDR3 sequence is CASSLRYNEQFF. The CDR3 nucleotides read TGTGCCAGCAGTTTACGGTACAATGAGCAGTTCTTC. V is TRBV28 and J is TRBJ2-1; D is unresolved. V was trimmed by 2 bases and J by 4 bases, leaving 3 bases between them. Germline assignment: CDR1 MDHEN and CDR2 SYDVKM. The CDR3 runs to 12 residues.

This chain links TRBV7-2 with TRBJ1-2, with 8 bases lining up with TRBD1. V was clipped by 3 bases and J by 4 bases; unmatched bases: 4. This CDR3 has 14 amino acids. Germline loops: CDR1 SGHTA, CDR2 FQGNSA. Written as DNA, the CDR3 is TGTGCCAGCAGCTTGGTCGACAGGGGCTATGGCTACACCTTC. It encodes CASSLVDRGYGYTF.

This rearrangement joins TRBV28 to TRBJ2-1, with 12 bases fitting TRBD2. Germline CDR1 and CDR2: MDHEN and SYDVKM. The CDR3 is 16 amino acids. The junction had 11 bases not matched to a gene; V was cut back by 5 bases and J by 9 bases. The CDR3 DNA is TGTGCCAGCAGTCCTAAGCCGGGACTAGCGGGTAGTGAGCAGTTCTTC. As protein: CASSPKPGLAGSEQFF.

The V gene is TRBV7-8, the J gene TRBJ1-5, with 12 bases matching TRBD1. CDR3 size: 17 residues. The V segment lost 3 bases and the J segment 7 bases; nucleotides outside the gene matches: 10. Per the germline V gene, CDR1 is SGHVS and CDR2 is FQNEAQ. CDR3 DNA sequence: TGTGCCAGCAGCTTGGGGGGGACAGGGGGCGCGAAACAGCCCCAGCATTTT. Translating it yields CASSLGGTGGAKQPQHF.

J is TRBJ2-5 and V is TRBV6-5, with 10 bases identical to TRBD1. V was clipped by 8 bases and J by 9 bases; unmatched bases: 15. The CDR3 runs to 15 residues. Germline lookup yields CDR1 MNHEY and CDR2 SVGAGI. CDR3 DNA: TGTGCCAGCGGACAAAGGACAGGGGGACAGTCGGCCCAGTACTTC. This codes for CASGQRTGGQSAQYF.

The chain has TRBV18 and TRBJ1-1, with 7 bases identical to TRBD1. Germline lookup yields CDR1 KGHSH and CDR2 LQKENI. J lost 2 bases, V lost 5 bases, and 2 bases had no gene match. The CDR3 has 13 residues. The CDR3 DNA reads TGTGCCAGCTCAAGACAGGGCAACACTGAAGCTTTCTTT. Translation gives CASSRQGNTEAFF.

V is TRBV5-1 and J is TRBJ2-7; TRBD2 agrees at 10 bases. This CDR3 has 14 residues. Germline V gene data show CDR1 as SGHRS and CDR2 as YFSETQ. The junction had 6 bases not matched to a gene; V was cut back by 3 bases and J by 6 bases. CDR3 loop: CASSSGTSVGEQYF. CDR3 sequence (DNA): TGCGCCAGCAGCTCCGGGACTAGCGTAGGCGAGCAGTACTTC.

Concerning this clone itself: The sample contains more than one DNA sequence encoding this CDR3. CDR3 sequence: CASRQGTDTQYF. As DNA, the CDR3 is TGCGCCAGCAGGCAGGGCACAGATACGCAGTATTTT. This chain joins TRBV5-1 and TRBJ2-3; D not resolved. The CDR3 has 12 amino acids. Germline values: CDR1 SGHRS, CDR2 YFSETQ. Deletions cut 5 bases from V and 1 base from J, with 5 bases between.